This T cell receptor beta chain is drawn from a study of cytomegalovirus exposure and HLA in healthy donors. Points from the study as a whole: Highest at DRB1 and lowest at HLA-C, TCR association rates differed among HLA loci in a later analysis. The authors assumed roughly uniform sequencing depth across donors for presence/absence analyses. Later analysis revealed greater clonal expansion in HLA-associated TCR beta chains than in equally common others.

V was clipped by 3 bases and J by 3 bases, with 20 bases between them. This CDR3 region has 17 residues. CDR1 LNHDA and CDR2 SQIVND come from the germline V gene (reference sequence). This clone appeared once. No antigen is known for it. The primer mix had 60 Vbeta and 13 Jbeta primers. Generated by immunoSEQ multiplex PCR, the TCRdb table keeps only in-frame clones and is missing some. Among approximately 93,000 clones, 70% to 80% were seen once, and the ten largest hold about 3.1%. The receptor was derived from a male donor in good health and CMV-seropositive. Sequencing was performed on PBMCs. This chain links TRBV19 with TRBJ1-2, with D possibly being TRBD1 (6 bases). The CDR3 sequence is CASSIYPSGGADYGYTF. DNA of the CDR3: TGTGCCAGTAGTATCTATCCGTCGGGGGGCGCTGACTATGGCTACACCTTC.